This T cell receptor beta chain was profiled in a study of control samples from healthy donors and cancer patients. Profiling relied on immunoSEQ multiplex PCR, and the TCRdb table lists in-frame clones only, not all of them. This sample has some 120,000 clones, with over 90% found just once. This CDR3 contains 13 residues. CDR1 is MNHNY and CDR2 is SVGAGI in the germline V gene (reference sequence). Trimming pared 0 bases from V and 13 bases from J, leaving 10 bases between. This clone was detected only once. The TCR comes from a man younger than 45 in good health. The sequencing sample was made of blood. The chain couples TRBV6-6 to TRBJ1-6; D might be TRBD1 (5 bases). The CDR3 DNA follows: TGTGCCAGCAGTTACTCGCAGGGATCGCCCCTCCACTTT. It translates to CASSYSQGSPLHF.